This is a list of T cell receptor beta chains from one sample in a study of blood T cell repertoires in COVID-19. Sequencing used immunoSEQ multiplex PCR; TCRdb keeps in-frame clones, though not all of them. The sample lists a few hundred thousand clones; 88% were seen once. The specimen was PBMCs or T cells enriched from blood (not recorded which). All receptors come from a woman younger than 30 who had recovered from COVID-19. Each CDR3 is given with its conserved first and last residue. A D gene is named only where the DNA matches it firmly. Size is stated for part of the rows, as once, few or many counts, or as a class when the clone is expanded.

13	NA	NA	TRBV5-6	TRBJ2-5	CASSPGDLETQYF	TGTGCCAGCAGTCCCGGGGATTTAGAGACCCAGTACTTC
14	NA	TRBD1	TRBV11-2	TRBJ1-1	CASSFVRQGTEAFF	TGTGCCAGCAGCTTCGTGAGACAGGGCACTGAAGCTTTCTTT
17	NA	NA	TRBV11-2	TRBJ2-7	CASSFRRDNGRHYEQYF	TGTGCCAGCAGCTTCCGCCGGGACAACGGTCGACACTACGAGCAGTACTTC
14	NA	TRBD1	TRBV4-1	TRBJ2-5	CASSPDRVWETQYF	TGCGCCAGCAGCCCCGACAGGGTTTGGGAGACCCAGTACTTC
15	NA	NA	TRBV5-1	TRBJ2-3	CASRFPLQDTDTQYF	TGCGCCAGCAGATTCCCCTTGCAGGACACAGATACGCAGTATTTT
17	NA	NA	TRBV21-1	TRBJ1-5	CASSKVEGQGSNQPQHF	TGTGCCAGCAGCAAAGTAGAAGGGCAGGGCAGCAATCAGCCCCAGCATTTT
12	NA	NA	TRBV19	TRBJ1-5	CASTGGPRPQHF	TGTGCCAGTACGGGGGGGCCGCGGCCCCAGCATTTT
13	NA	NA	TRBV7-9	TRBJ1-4	CASSLVPDEKLFF	TGTGCCAGCAGCTTAGTACCGGATGAAAAACTGTTTTTT
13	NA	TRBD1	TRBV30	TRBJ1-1	CAWSHDRGAEAFF	TGTGCCTGGAGTCATGACAGGGGGGCTGAAGCTTTCTTT
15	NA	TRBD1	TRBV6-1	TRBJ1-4	CASSEGGGGYEKLFF	TGTGCCAGCAGTGAAGGTGGAGGGGGCTATGAAAAACTGTTTTTT
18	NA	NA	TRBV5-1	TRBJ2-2	CASSLVQWRGIGTGELFF	TGCGCCAGCAGCTTGGTTCAATGGAGGGGAATCGGCACCGGGGAGCTGTTTTTT
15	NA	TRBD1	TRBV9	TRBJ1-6	CASSSSGDRNSPLHF	TGTGCCAGCAGCTCGTCCGGGGACAGGAATTCACCCCTCCACTTT
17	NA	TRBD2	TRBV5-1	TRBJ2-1	CASSPTGASGGNNEQFF	TGCGCCAGCAGCCCAACGGGGGCTAGCGGGGGGAACAATGAGCAGTTCTTC
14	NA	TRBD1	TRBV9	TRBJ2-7	CASSLGTGVYEQYF	TGTGCCAGCAGCCTCGGGACAGGGGTCTACGAGCAGTACTTC
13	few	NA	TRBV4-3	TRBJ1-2	CASSRGVGWGYTF	TGCGCCAGCAGCCGAGGAGTTGGATGGGGCTACACCTTC
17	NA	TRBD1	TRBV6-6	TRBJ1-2	CASRRLDRGTFNYGYTF	TGTGCCAGCAGACGACTTGACAGGGGGACCTTTAACTATGGCTACACCTTC
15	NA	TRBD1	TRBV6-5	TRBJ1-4	CASSRTGANNEKLFF	TGTGCCAGCAGCAGGACAGGGGCTAATAATGAAAAACTGTTTTTT
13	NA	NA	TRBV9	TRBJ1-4	CASSVSQGEKLFF	TGTGCCAGCAGCGTTTCTCAGGGTGAAAAACTGTTTTTT
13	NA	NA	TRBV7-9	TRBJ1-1	CASSPLVNTEAFF	TGTGCCAGCAGCCCCCTCGTGAACACTGAAGCTTTCTTT
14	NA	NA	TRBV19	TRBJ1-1	CASSIHNQNTEAFF	TGTGCCAGTAGTATCCACAATCAGAACACTGAAGCTTTCTTT
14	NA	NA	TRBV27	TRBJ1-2	CASSLGRQVGGYTF	TGTGCCAGCAGTTTAGGGAGACAGGTTGGAGGCTACACCTTC
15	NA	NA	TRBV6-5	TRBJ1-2	CASSYSASANYGYTF	TGTGCCAGCAGTTACTCTGCGTCGGCTAACTATGGCTACACCTTC
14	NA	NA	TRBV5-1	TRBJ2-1	CASSGLGVGNEQFF	TGCGCCAGCTCCGGACTTGGGGTTGGCAATGAGCAGTTCTTC
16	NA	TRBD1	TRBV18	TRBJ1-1	CASSPRLQGVNTEAFF	TGTGCCAGCTCACCACGACTACAGGGGGTGAACACTGAAGCTTTCTTT
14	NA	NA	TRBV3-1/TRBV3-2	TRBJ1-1	CASSPFGGNTEAFF	TGTGCCAGCAGCCCTTTCGGTGGGAACACTGAAGCTTTCTTT
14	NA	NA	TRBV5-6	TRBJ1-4	CASSPDRSNEKLFF	TGTGCCAGCAGCCCGGACAGATCTAATGAAAAACTGTTTTTT
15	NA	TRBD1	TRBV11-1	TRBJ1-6	CASSARTGGYSPLHF	TGTGCCAGCAGCGCTAGGACAGGGGGCTATTCACCCCTCCACTTT
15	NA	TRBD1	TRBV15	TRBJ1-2	CATSRDQGATYGYTF	TGTGCCACCAGCAGAGATCAGGGGGCAACCTATGGCTACACCTTC
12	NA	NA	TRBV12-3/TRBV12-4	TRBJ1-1	CASSSREGEAFF	TGTGCCAGCAGTTCCAGGGAAGGTGAAGCTTTCTTT
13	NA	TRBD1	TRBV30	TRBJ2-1	CASRDRGFDEQFF	TGTGCCTCCCGGGACAGGGGGTTCGATGAGCAGTTCTTC
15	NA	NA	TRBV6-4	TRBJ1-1	CASSVQPDMNTEAFF	TGTGCCAGCAGTGTTCAGCCAGACATGAACACTGAAGCTTTCTTT
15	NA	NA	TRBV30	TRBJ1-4	CAWRRAGASNEKLFF	TGTGCCTGGAGACGGGCAGGGGCAAGTAATGAAAAACTGTTTTTT
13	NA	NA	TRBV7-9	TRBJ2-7	CASSRDNSYEQYF	TGTGCCAGCAGCCGGGATAACTCCTACGAGCAGTACTTC
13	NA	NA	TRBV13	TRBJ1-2	CASSLGRVGGYTF	TGTGCCAGCAGCTTAGGCAGGGTTGGAGGCTACACCTTC
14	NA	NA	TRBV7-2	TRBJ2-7	CASSLRRHAYEQYF	TGTGCCAGCAGCTTACGCCGACACGCCTACGAGCAGTACTTC
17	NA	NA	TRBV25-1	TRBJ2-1	CASSGRSTGSSYNEQFF	TGTGCCAGCAGTGGGAGATCAACAGGGAGCTCCTACAATGAGCAGTTCTTC
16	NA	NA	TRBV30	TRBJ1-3	CAWSLAVTFSGNTIYF	TGTGCCTGGAGTTTAGCTGTGACCTTCTCTGGAAACACCATATATTTT
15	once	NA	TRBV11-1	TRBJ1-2	CASSLGAGPNYGYTF	TGTGCCAGCAGCTTAGGCGCAGGGCCAAACTATGGCTACACCTTC
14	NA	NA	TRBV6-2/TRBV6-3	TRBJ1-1	CASSPQGIGTEAFF	TGTGCCAGCAGCCCCCAGGGGATCGGCACTGAAGCTTTCTTT
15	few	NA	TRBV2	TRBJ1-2	CATPLPGGGNYGYTF	TGTGCCACTCCTCTCCCGGGAGGCGGCAACTATGGCTACACCTTC
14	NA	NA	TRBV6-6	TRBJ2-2	CASSTQVSTGELFF	TGTGCCAGCAGTACCCAGGTGTCCACCGGGGAGCTGTTTTTT
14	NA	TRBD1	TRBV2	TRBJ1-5	CASSETGADQPQHF	TGTGCCAGCAGTGAAACAGGGGCGGATCAGCCCCAGCATTTT
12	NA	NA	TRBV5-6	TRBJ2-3	CASSLGLNTQYF	TGTGCCAGCAGCCTAGGTTTGAATACGCAGTATTTT
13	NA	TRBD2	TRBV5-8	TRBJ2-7	CASSPGLIYEQYF	TGTGCCAGCAGCCCGGGACTAATCTACGAGCAGTACTTC
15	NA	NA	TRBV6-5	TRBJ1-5	CASSYTGDSNQPQHF	TGTGCCAGCAGCTACACGGGGGACAGCAATCAGCCCCAGCATTTT
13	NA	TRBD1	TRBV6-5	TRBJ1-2	CASSYLDRDYYTF	TGTGCCAGCAGTTACCTCGACAGGGATTACTACACCTTC
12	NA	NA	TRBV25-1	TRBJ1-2	CASSVSFYGYTF	TGTGCCAGCAGTGTGTCATTCTATGGCTACACCTTC
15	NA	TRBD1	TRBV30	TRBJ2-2	CAWSSPTGATGELFF	TGTGCCTGGAGTTCCCCGACAGGGGCGACCGGGGAGCTGTTTTTT
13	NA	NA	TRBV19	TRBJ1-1	CASSIEAGIEAFF	TGTGCCAGTAGTATAGAGGCGGGGATTGAAGCTTTCTTT
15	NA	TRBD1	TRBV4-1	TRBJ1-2	CASSQMGTGDYGYTF	TGCGCCAGCAGCCAAATGGGGACAGGGGACTATGGCTACACCTTC